This T cell receptor beta chain was captured by sequencing in a study of T-cell reconstitution after alpha-beta-depleted transplantation in children. In its sample, this clonotype was seen many times. The antigen remains undetermined. General observations from the study: Hyperexpanded clones declined; after one year, newly produced T cells mostly supplied diversity. After transplant, high TCRbeta diversity at day 60 in some patients arose from surviving recipient T cells and thymic progenitors. Several hundred expanded graft clones reportedly gave rise to the alpha-beta T cells present about two months after transplant.

The authors prepared the TCRbeta library with unique molecular identifiers. MiXCR, run by TCRdb on the PCR reads, gives a single entry per CDR3 protein. Of about 5,900 distinct CDR3 sequences listed, around a sixth were seen once; the top ten hold under 85%. This sequence was found in a patient aged 2-10 years who had a stem cell transplant for inherited bone marrow failure, so the T cells may come from the graft donor. Here the sequenced sample was PBMCs, mostly from graft donor cells, taken 180 days after TCRalphabeta/CD19-depleted stem cell transplant.

CDR3 region: CSARGGTEQYF. CDR3 DNA: TGCAGTGCTAGAGGGGGGACCGAGCAGTACTTC. The chain carries TRBV20-1 and TRBJ2-7; D is possibly TRBD1 or TRBD2 (5 bases each). CDR3 length: 11 residues. Germline loops: CDR1 DFQATT, CDR2 SNEGSKA (reference sequence). V lost 1 base and J 6 bases, leaving 7 bases between the germline ends.